A selection of T cell receptor beta chains follows, all from one sample in a study of T cells in Graves' hyperthyroidism and ophthalmopathy. TCRdb used MiXCR to reprocess the multiplex PCR reads, holding one entry per CDR3 protein. The sample includes more than 300,000 distinct CDR3 sequences, roughly 20% seen only once; the top ten take 35% to 50%. Input material: blood. Source of these receptors: a man aged 18 to 29 with Graves' ophthalmopathy. Each CDR3 is given with its conserved first and last residue. A D gene is named only where the DNA matches it firmly.

d_call j_call v_call cdr3_aa
TRBD1 TRBJ1-2 TRBV12-3/TRBV12-4 CASSPGQGLEFLGYTF
. TRBJ1-3 TRBV10-3 CAIRAVVDGNTIYF
TRBD2 TRBJ2-1 TRBV28 CASSLMGSGRINEQFF
. TRBJ2-7 TRBV7-2 CASSLYGFYEQYF
. TRBJ2-5 TRBV9 CASSVVSAPQETQYF
. TRBJ2-7 TRBV14 CASSQERGISYEQYF
. TRBJ2-7 TRBV7-6 CASSYGNYEQYF
TRBD2 TRBJ2-1 TRBV6-1 CASSLERGSSSNEQFF
. TRBJ2-2 TRBV2 CASRGVGGPTGELFF
. TRBJ2-7 TRBV9 CASRTTGRGTYEQYF
. TRBJ1-4 TRBV6-9 CASRTRFNEKLFF
. TRBJ1-2 TRBV13 CASSLGAEPGGYTF
. TRBJ1-1 TRBV20-1 CSASEAGRMNTEAFF
TRBD2 TRBJ2-7 TRBV20-1 CSARGGGPSYEQYF
TRBD2 TRBJ2-1 TRBV6-1 CASSSLAGGPTEQFF
. TRBJ2-3 TRBV10-3 CAISELVGDTQYF
TRBD2 TRBJ2-7 TRBV5-5 CASSSGKLGDYIYYEQYF
. TRBJ1-1 TRBV7-9 CASSSFEGWTEAFF
TRBD1 TRBJ1-1 TRBV14 CASSTFSGGVENTEAFF
TRBD1 TRBJ2-1 TRBV5-1 CASSRTGLNPYNEQFF
TRBD1 TRBJ1-6 TRBV20-1 CSAVKTGVYSPLHF
TRBD2 TRBJ2-3 TRBV20-1 CSARFASGGAVDTQYF
. TRBJ1-2 TRBV27 CASHQGMPGNINYGYTF
TRBD2 TRBJ2-1 TRBV3-1 CASSQDGAGGEAYNEQFF
. TRBJ2-2 TRBV5-4 CTSSLGPDGELFF
TRBD2 TRBJ2-3 TRBV12-3/TRBV12-4 CASSSRTSGGADTQYF
. TRBJ1-6 TRBV14 CASSQESQSPLHF
. TRBJ2-7 TRBV2 CASSEGVVGEQYF
. TRBJ1-6 TRBV28 CASMGTDNSPLHF
. TRBJ2-3 TRBV11-2 CASSLGTLSSTDTQYF
TRBD2 TRBJ2-1 TRBV5-1 CASSFTGTRLNEQFF
. TRBJ2-3 TRBV3-1 CASSQAAGQADTQYF
TRBD1 TRBJ1-2 TRBV28 CASSRQGNYGYTF
. TRBJ1-2 TRBV4-2 CASSQEAAEGFGYTF
. TRBJ2-7 TRBV9 CASSVEGGPSDEQYF
. TRBJ1-1 TRBV6-1 CASSAGASNTEAFF
TRBD2 TRBJ2-2 TRBV10-2 CASNGGGSVTGELFF
. TRBJ1-1 TRBV10-3 CAISELWAGNTEAFF
TRBD1 TRBJ1-2 TRBV3-1 CASSRVGQNYGYTF
. TRBJ1-6 TRBV4-1 CASSQIQSPLHF
. TRBJ1-5 TRBV5-1 CASSLGPGNHQPQHF
. TRBJ2-1 TRBV6-2/TRBV6-3 CASTLGPLPNEQFF
TRBD1 TRBJ2-7 TRBV19 CASSPRTGVYEQYF
TRBD1 TRBJ1-3 TRBV24-1 CATRGQGSGNTIYF
. TRBJ1-2 TRBV13 CAQAGGGAGYTF
. TRBJ2-2 TRBV6-1 CASSDYRRLHDTGELFF
TRBD1 TRBJ1-1 TRBV29-1 CSVDIRGRYTEAFF
TRBD1 TRBJ1-2 TRBV20-1 CSADPEGATRGYTF
TRBD1 TRBJ2-5 TRBV24-1 CATSGTGAQETQYF
. TRBJ1-5 TRBV19 CASSPREGYSNQPQHF